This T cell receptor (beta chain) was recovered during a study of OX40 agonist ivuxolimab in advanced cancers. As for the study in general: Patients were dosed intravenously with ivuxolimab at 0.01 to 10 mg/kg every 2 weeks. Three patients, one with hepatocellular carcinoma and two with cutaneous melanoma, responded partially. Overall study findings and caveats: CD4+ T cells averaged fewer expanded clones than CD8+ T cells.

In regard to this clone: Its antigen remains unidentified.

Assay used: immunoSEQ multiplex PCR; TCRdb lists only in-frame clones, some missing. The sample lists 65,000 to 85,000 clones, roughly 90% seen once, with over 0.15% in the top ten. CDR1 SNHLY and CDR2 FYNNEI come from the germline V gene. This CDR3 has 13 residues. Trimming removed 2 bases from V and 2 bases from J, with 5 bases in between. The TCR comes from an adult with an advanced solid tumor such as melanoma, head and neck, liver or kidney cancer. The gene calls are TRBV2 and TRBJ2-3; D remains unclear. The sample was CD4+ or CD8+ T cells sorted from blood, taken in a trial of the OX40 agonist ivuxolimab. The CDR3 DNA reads TGTGCCAGCAGTGAACCGCTCACAGATACGCAGTATTTT. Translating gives CASSEPLTDTQYF.